Presented here are 17 T cell receptor beta chains from one specimen sequenced in a study of T cells in Graves' hyperthyroidism and ophthalmopathy. Amplified TCR beta CDR3 regions derived from RNA transcripts. First-round RT-PCR of the TCR CDR3 relied on the HTBI primer set. Each CDR3 protein gets one entry after TCRdb re-called the multiplex PCR reads with MiXCR. The sample carries 550,000 to 800,000 distinct CDR3 sequences, approximately 16% recorded once. The sequenced material came from blood. Receptors originate from a man aged 18 to 29 with Graves' hyperthyroidism.

There are many counts of this clonotype. V is TRBV11-3 and J is TRBJ2-1; 7 bases agree with TRBD1. Germline CDR1 is SGHNT and CDR2 is YENEEA. The CDR3 runs 15 residues. Trimming at V came to 5 bases and at J to 5 bases, leaving 9 bases not matched to a gene. CDR3 in DNA: TGTGCCAGCAGCCGATCGACAGGGACCAACAATGAGCAGTTCTTC. This encodes CASSRSTGTNNEQFF.

This clonotype was observed many times. The genes are TRBV28 and TRBJ2-1; 13 bases map to TRBD2. Germline V CDR1 and CDR2: MDHEN, SYDVKM. Germline trimming cut 6 bases from V and 9 bases from J; bases unmatched to any gene: 8. The CDR3 extends over 15 amino acids. CDR3 amino acids: CASSGLAGVLPEQFF. The DNA of the CDR3 is TGTGCCAGCAGCGGACTAGCGGGAGTACTCCCTGAGCAGTTCTTC.

This clonotype was observed many times. The chain is built from TRBV7-9 and TRBJ2-7; possible D gene TRBD1, 5 bases. Trimming removed 4 bases from V and 1 base from J, with 11 bases in between. The CDR3 is 14 residues long. CDR1 SEHNR and CDR2 FQNEAQ come from the germline V gene (reference sequence). The CDR3 sequence: CASSSAGKSYEQYF. The CDR3 DNA reads as TGTGCCAGCAGCTCGGCAGGGAAGTCCTACGAGCAGTACTTC. Full variable domain (missing parts from reference TRBV7-9 and TRBJ2-7): DTGVSQNPRHKITKRGQNVTFRCDPISEHNRLYWYRQTLGQGPEFLTYFQNEAQLEKSRLLSDRFSAERPKGSFSTLEIQRTEQGDSAMYLCASSSAGKSYEQYFGPGTRLTVT.

This clonotype was detected many times. The chain recombines TRBV28 with TRBJ2-7; TRBD2 matches at 9 bases. CDR3 length: 15 residues. V was clipped by 5 bases and J by 3 bases; unmatched bases: 8. Per the germline V gene, CDR1 is MDHEN and CDR2 is SYDVKM. The CDR3: CASSTPLAGRYEQYF. The CDR3 DNA is TGTGCCAGCAGTACGCCCCTAGCGGGACGCTACGAGCAGTACTTC.

J is TRBJ2-1 and V is TRBV5-4; D call uncertain. V lost 2 bases and J lost 4, with 13 bases in between. The CDR3 length is 15 residues. CDR1 and CDR2 from the germline V gene are SGHNT and YYREEE (reference sequence). The CDR3: CASSFARQTYNEQFF. In DNA, the CDR3 is TGTGCCAGCAGCTTTGCGCGGCAGACATACAATGAGCAGTTCTTC. Full variable domain (outside the CDR3, taken from reference TRBV5-4 and TRBJ2-1): ETGVTQSPTHLIKTRGQQVTLRCSSQSGHNTVSWYQQALGQGPQFIFQYYREEENGRGNFPPRFSGLQFPNYSSELNVNALELDDSALYLCASSFARQTYNEQFFGPGTRLTVL.

This clonotype was detected a few times. This sequence joins TRBV5-6 and TRBJ1-1, with D possibly being TRBD1 (5 bases). CDR1 is SGHDT, CDR2 YYEEEE, per germline. The ends were cut back, 4 bases at V and 0 bases at J, with 19 bases in the middle. This CDR3 has 17 residues. CDR3 protein: CASSPGHDTNMNTEAFF. In nucleotides, the CDR3 is TGTGCCAGCAGCCCCGGACACGATACCAACATGAACACTGAAGCTTTCTTT.

This clonotype was seen more than once but under ten times. The chain links TRBV12-3 or TRBV12-4 to TRBJ2-1; 7 bases align to TRBD2. This CDR3 spans 15 amino acids. V gave up 3 bases and J gave up 7 bases; unmatched junction bases: 9. The CDR3 reads CASSLLAGLTNEQFF. CDR3 in DNA: TGTGCCAGCAGTTTGTTAGCGGGTCTCACGAATGAGCAGTTCTTC.

The rearrangement links TRBV28 to TRBJ2-3, with 9 bases lining up with TRBD2. With V trimmed by 5 bases and J by 2 bases, 8 bases remained unmatched. The CDR3 is made up of 16 amino acids. From germline, CDR1 is MDHEN and CDR2 SYDVKM. CDR3 DNA sequence: TGTGCCAGCAGTAAAGGACTAGCGCAAGACACAGATACGCAGTATTTT. Translated: CASSKGLAQDTDTQYF.

This clonotype was detected ten times or more. The chain combines TRBV2 with TRBJ2-7; D is unclear. This CDR3 contains 14 residues. V was pared by 2 bases and J by 3 bases, with 11 bases between. Germline-derived CDR1 and CDR2 are SNHLY and FYNNEI. As DNA, the CDR3 is TGTGCCAGCAGTGAATCCCTGTCAGTCTACGAGCAGTACTTC. It encodes CASSESLSVYEQYF. Together with reference TRBV2 and TRBJ2-7, the CDR3 gives the full variable domain: EPEVTQTPSHQVTQMGQEVILRCVPISNHLYFYWYRQILGQKVEFLVSFYNNEISEKSEIFDDQFSVERPDGSNFTLKIRSTKLEDSAMYFCASSESLSVYEQYFGPGTRLTVT.

This clonotype has only one observation. The rearrangement links TRBV11-2 to TRBJ1-2, with TRBD1 as a possible D gene (5 bases). There are 13 residues in the CDR3. Germline V lookup: CDR1 SGHAT, CDR2 FQNNGV. Trimming shortened V by 4 bases and J by 5 bases, and 11 bases separated the two germline ends. This CDR3 reads CASSYLGTYGYTF. CDR3 bases: TGTGCCAGCAGCTACCTCGGGACTTATGGCTACACCTTC.

This clonotype has a count of ten or more. The chain carries TRBV12-5 and TRBJ2-3; no reliable D call. The CDR3 has 14 residues. CDR1 and CDR2 from the germline V gene are LGHNT and FRNRAP. V was clipped by 7 bases and J by 2 bases, with 13 bases between them. For the CDR3, the DNA is TGTGCTAGTGAGTCCGGGTTTACCACAGATACGCAGTATTTT. It yields the protein CASESGFTTDTQYF.

This clonotype was seen repeatedly, ten times or more. This sequence joins TRBV20-1 and TRBJ1-1, with TRBD1 matching over 10 bases. This CDR3 is built from 16 residues. V shed 6 bases and J 6 bases; nucleotides not matched to a gene: 16. In germline, CDR1 is DFQATT, CDR2 SNEGSKA (reference sequence). The CDR3 sequence is CSAHNRDRGARAEAFF. CDR3 coding DNA: TGCAGTGCCCATAACCGGGACAGGGGCGCCCGGGCTGAAGCTTTCTTT.

The CDR3 bases are TGTGCCAGCAGTCTGGGACTAGCGGGAGGCGCCACCGGGGAGCTGTTTTTT. Its protein product is CASSLGLAGGATGELFF. This chain connects TRBV27 to TRBJ2-2; 15 nucleotides line up with TRBD2. V lost 5 bases and J lost 4; bases outside the gene matches: 5. The CDR3 sequence is 17 residues long. The germline CDR1 and CDR2 sequences are MNHEY and SMNVEV (reference sequence).

This clonotype was picked up many times. The V call is TRBV6-8, the J call TRBJ2-3, with 8 bases that match TRBD2. V was clipped by 0 bases and J by 2 bases; unmatched bases: 4. The CDR3 runs to 16 residues. The germline V gene has CDR1 MNHGY and CDR2 SAAAGT. CDR3 loop: CASSYSPAGVTDTQYF. The CDR3 DNA sequence: TGTGCCAGCAGTTACTCCCCAGCGGGAGTCACAGATACGCAGTATTTT.

This clonotype has ten or more counts. This chain links TRBV20-1 with TRBJ1-1; maybe TRBD1 (6 bases). V dropped 5 bases and J dropped 1 base, with 14 bases sitting between them. Germline V gives CDR1 DFQATT, CDR2 SNEGSKA (reference sequence). The CDR3 runs to 14 residues. The CDR3 coding sequence is TGCAGTGCTGGCGGGGGGGCAGAGAACACTGAAGCTTTCTTT. Protein product: CSAGGGAENTEAFF.

The table lists this clonotype with a few counts. The chain carries TRBV9 and TRBJ2-2; D might be TRBD1 (5 bases). Per the germline V gene, CDR1 is SGDLS and CDR2 is YYNGEE. The CDR3 has 16 residues. Deletions cut 0 bases from V and 1 base from J, with 10 bases between. The CDR3 nucleotides read TGTGCCAGCAGCGTAGTAGGGCAGGGGAACACCGGGGAGCTGTTTTTT. Translating gives CASSVVGQGNTGELFF.

V is TRBV5-1 and J is TRBJ1-2; a weak D match, TRBD1 (5 bases). The V gene's germline CDR1 is SGHRS and CDR2 YFSETQ. V gave up 0 bases and J gave up 8 bases, with 14 bases separating them. The CDR3 covers 14 residues. CDR3 nucleotide sequence: TGCGCCAGCAGCTTGGGACAGACCTCGTCGGGCTACACCTTC. Its translation is CASSLGQTSSGYTF.